Here is one T cell receptor (beta chain) with its context. Its antigen is not known. The same CDR3 arises from other DNA sequences in this sample as well. The method was immunoSEQ multiplex PCR; TCRdb's version includes in-frame clones alone and lacks a portion of them. The sample shows more than 600,000 clones, around 92% of them seen only once. This specimen comes from a study of shared clonotypes between healthy human individuals. Study information: Three CD4 naive, three CD4 memory, two CD8 naive and one CD8 memory plate were used per donor. General observations from the study: Estimated richness was generally greater in naive than memory subsets. Limitation of the genetic and exposure-history diversity represented came from the few donors.

J was trimmed by 1 base and V by 1 base; bases with no gene match: 1. Germline loops: CDR1 SGHAT, CDR2 FQNNGV. The CDR3 extends over 15 amino acids. Naivety among CD8 cells was defined by CD45RO negativity and positive CCR7 selection, thereby excluding terminally differentiated effector memory CD45RA+ cells. V gene TRBV11-2 combines with J gene TRBJ2-7; TRBD2 agrees at 10 bases. Sample: naive CD8+ T cells sorted from blood. The receptor's source is a man aged 30 to 45 in good health. The DNA of the CDR3 is TGTGCCAGCAGCTTAGGGACTAGCGGATCCTACGAGCAGTACTTC. Amino acids: CASSLGTSGSYEQYF. Complete variable domain (other parts from reference TRBV11-2 and TRBJ2-7): EAGVAQSPRYKIIEKRQSVAFWCNPISGHATLYWYQQILGQGPKLLIQFQNNGVVDDSQLPKDRFSAERLKGVDSTLKIQPAKLEDSAVYLCASSLGTSGSYEQYFGPGTRLTVT.